The present T cell receptor (beta chain) was sequenced within a study of T-cell memory formation after mild COVID-19. Study-level information: TCR clusters largely stayed donor specific.

5'RACE primed at constant segments yielded TCR alpha and TCR beta cDNA libraries bearing sample barcodes and UMIs. TCRdb reprocessed the 5' RACE reads via MiXCR and lists one record per CDR3 protein. Here the sample spans 450,000 or so distinct CDR3 sequences, 15% to 25% being singletons. CDR1 and CDR2 (germline): SGHAT, FQNNGV. Trimming took off 3 bases at V and 4 bases at J, with 9 bases between the two ends. The CDR3 length is 13 residues. Findings and limits, study-wide: CD4+ bias marked clones expanding day 15 to 37, unlike balanced contracting clones. Second-wave clones with a day 37 peak had unconfirmed SARS-CoV-2 specificity.

This clonotype was counted only a few times. Its antigen is unidentified. Sequencing input: PBMCs or a T cell subset sorted from them (not recorded which). This receptor was identified in an adult woman who had mild COVID-19 (a few samples of this study predate the infection). Cell type and time point are not known. V gene TRBV11-2 combines with J gene TRBJ1-2; no clear D gene. The CDR3 here is CASSFEQSYGYTF. CDR3 in DNA: TGTGCCAGCAGCTTCGAACAAAGCTATGGCTACACCTTC. The entire variable domain, with the rest obtained from reference TRBV11-2 and TRBJ1-2, is as follows: EAGVAQSPRYKIIEKRQSVAFWCNPISGHATLYWYQQILGQGPKLLIQFQNNGVVDDSQLPKDRFSAERLKGVDSTLKIQPAKLEDSAVYLCASSFEQSYGYTFGSGTRLTVV.